This passage covers 6 T cell receptor beta chains from one sample sequenced in a study of blood T cell repertoires in COVID-19 (dated by TCRdb to about 2020). The library was prepared using the immunoSEQ multiplex PCR assay. TCRdb's version of the immuneACCESS table is confined to in-frame rearrangements and falls short of the full clone set. An unresolved V gene accounts for under half of the shortfall where checked; the remainder is of unknown origin. In all, the sample holds 190,000 or so clones, and 85% to 90% of those were seen once. The ten most abundant clones make up 2.7% of the sample. The sequenced sample consisted of peripheral blood. These receptors all stem from a man aged 35 to 55 with active or convalescent COVID-19.

V and J are TRBV9 and TRBJ2-2, with 10 bases aligning to TRBD1. This CDR3 has 15 amino acids. V shed 3 bases and J 4 bases; nucleotides not matched to a gene: 3. The germline CDR1 and CDR2 sequences are SGDLS and YYNGEE. Here the CDR3 reads CASSAGQGGTGELFF. CDR3 nucleotide sequence: TGTGCCAGCAGCGCCGGACAGGGGGGCACCGGGGAGCTGTTTTTT.

The rearrangement uses TRBV15 and TRBJ1-4; 7 bases align to TRBD1. The germline gives CDR1 LNHNV, CDR2 YYDKDF (reference sequence). CDR3 size: 16 residues. Germline trimming cut 0 bases from V and 6 bases from J; bases unmatched to any gene: 7. The CDR3 nucleotides are TGTGCCACCAGCAGAGATACAGGGGTATCGGATGAAAAACTGTTTTTT. Amino acid sequence: CATSRDTGVSDEKLFF.

The gene calls are TRBV9 and TRBJ2-1; D not certain. The CDR3 length is 13 residues. Germline CDR1 and CDR2: SGDLS and YYNGEE. Trimming took 3 bases from V and 2 from J, leaving 6 bases between them. The CDR3 DNA is TGTGCCAGCAGCGCCCCAGCCTACAATGAGCAGTTCTTC. Protein product: CASSAPAYNEQFF.

CDR3 nucleotides: TGTGCCAGCACTGAGAGCGGGGGGCTCCAAGAGACCCAGTACTTC. Protein sequence: CASTESGGLQETQYF. The rearrangement links TRBV4-2 to TRBJ2-5; the match to TRBD2 covers 9 bases. This CDR3 comprises 15 residues. CDR1 is LGHNA, CDR2 YNFKEQ, per germline. With V trimmed by 7 bases and J by 1 base, 7 bases remained unmatched.

The J gene is TRBJ1-2, the V gene TRBV27, with 7 bases fitting TRBD1. The CDR3 extends over 12 amino acids. V trimming: 5 bases; J trimming: 5 bases; junction bases outside the gene matches: 2. The germline CDR1 and CDR2 sequences are MNHEY and SMNVEV (reference sequence). The chain's CDR3 is CASSTQGYGYTF. CDR3 sequence (DNA): TGTGCCAGCAGTACACAGGGGTATGGCTACACCTTC.

This clone has just a few counts. The chain employs TRBV30 and TRBJ1-2; maybe TRBD1 (5 bases). V was pared by 4 bases and J by 0 bases, with 12 bases between. This CDR3 contains 14 residues. CDR1 and CDR2 from the germline V gene are GTSNPN and SVGIG (reference sequence). CDR3: CAWMRTPPNYGYTF. CDR3 in DNA: TGTGCCTGGATGAGGACACCTCCTAACTATGGCTACACCTTC. Filled out from reference TRBV30 and TRBJ1-2, the complete variable domain reads SQTIHQWPATLVQPVGSPLSLECTVEGTSNPNLYWYRQAAGRGLQLLFYSVGIGQISSEVPQNLSASRPQDRQFILSSKKLLLSDSGFYLCAWMRTPPNYGYTFGSGTRLTVV.